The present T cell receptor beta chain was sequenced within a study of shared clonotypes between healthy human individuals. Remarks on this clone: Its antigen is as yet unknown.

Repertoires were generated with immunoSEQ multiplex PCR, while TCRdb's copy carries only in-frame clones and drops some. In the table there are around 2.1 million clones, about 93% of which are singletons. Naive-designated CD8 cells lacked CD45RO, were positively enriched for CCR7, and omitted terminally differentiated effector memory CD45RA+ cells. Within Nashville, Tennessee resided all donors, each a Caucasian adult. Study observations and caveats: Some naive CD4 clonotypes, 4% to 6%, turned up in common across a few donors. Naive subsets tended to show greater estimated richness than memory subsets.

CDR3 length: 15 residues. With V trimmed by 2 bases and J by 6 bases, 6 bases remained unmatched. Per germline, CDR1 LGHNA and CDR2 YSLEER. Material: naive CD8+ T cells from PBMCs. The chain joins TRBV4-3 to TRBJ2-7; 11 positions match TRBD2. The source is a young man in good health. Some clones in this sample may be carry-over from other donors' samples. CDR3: CASSQSSGRTLEQYF. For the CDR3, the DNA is TGCGCCAGCAGCCAATCTAGCGGGAGGACCCTCGAGCAGTACTTC.